This entry is about one T cell receptor (beta chain). The data were taken from a study of control samples from healthy donors and cancer patients. TCRdb's table, derived via immunoSEQ multiplex PCR, lists solely in-frame clones and lacks some. The table has about 170,000 clones, 75% to 95% seen once; the top ten hold around 2%. The CDR3 totals 16 residues. V dropped 4 bases and J dropped 0 bases, with 13 bases sitting between them. The germline V gene has CDR1 LNHDA and CDR2 SQIVND (reference sequence). This sequence originates from a woman aged 35 to 49 in good health. V gene TRBV19 combines with J gene TRBJ1-5, with TRBD1 as a possible D gene (6 bases). The sequenced material came from blood. Written as DNA, the CDR3 is TGTGCCAGTAGTACAACAGGGACCTATAGCAATCAGCCCCAGCATTTT. It specifies CASSTTGTYSNQPQHF.